A single sample is the source of the 7 T cell receptor beta chains below, sequenced in a study of T cell repertoires in chronic hepatitis B. Sequencing was performed with immunoSEQ multiplex PCR; in TCRdb, only in-frame clones are kept and a portion is missing. The sample holds over 800 clones, around 85% seen once. The source material was total CD8+ T cells from PBMCs. These receptors were collected from a human donor with chronic hepatitis B virus infection.

The gene calls are TRBV7-6 and TRBJ2-1, with 9 bases matching TRBD2. The CDR3 length is 18 residues. Germline-derived CDR1 and CDR2 are SGHVS and FNYEAQ. Trimming took 0 bases from V and 5 from J; bases not matched to a gene: 11. CDR3: CASSLAAGLALDNNEQFF. The DNA for the CDR3 is TGTGCCAGCAGCTTAGCGGCGGGACTAGCCTTAGACAACAATGAGCAGTTCTTC.

The chain joins TRBV28 to TRBJ2-2, with D unclear. Trimming removed 6 bases from V and 2 bases from J, with 7 bases in between. Germline V gene sequence: CDR1 MDHEN, CDR2 SYDVKM. The CDR3 consists of 13 residues. In DNA form, the CDR3 reads TGTGCCAGCAGAACACTTAACACCGGGGAGCTGTTTTTT. Translated: CASRTLNTGELFF.

V usage is TRBV29-1 and J usage is TRBJ2-7, with TRBD1 as a possible D gene (5 bases). V dropped 6 bases and J dropped 3 bases, with 15 bases sitting between them. The CDR3 has 13 residues. Germline CDR1 reads SQVTM; CDR2 reads ANQGSEA. The CDR3 region has the DNA TGCAGCGTGAAATTAAACCAGGGCTACGAGCAGTACTTC. Translated, it gives CSVKLNQGYEQYF.

The chain combines TRBV9 with TRBJ2-2; either TRBD1 or TRBD2 may supply D (5 bases each). The CDR3 is 16 residues long. Germline lookup yields CDR1 SGDLS and CDR2 YYNGEE. Trimming pared 0 bases from V and 3 bases from J, leaving 12 bases between. The CDR3 here is CASSVAGGVDTGELFF. The DNA of the CDR3 is TGTGCCAGCAGCGTAGCTGGGGGAGTGGACACCGGGGAGCTGTTTTTT.

V usage is TRBV28 and J usage is TRBJ2-7; D unresolved. The germline gives CDR1 MDHEN, CDR2 SYDVKM. This CDR3 has 11 residues. Between the trimmed V and J ends, which lost 10 bases and 6 bases, there was a span of 13 bases. The CDR3 nucleotides read TGTGCCACCATAAACTACCTCGAGCAGTACTTC. This sequence encodes CATINYLEQYF.

The genes are TRBV5-1 and TRBJ2-7, with TRBD1 matching 7 bases. This CDR3 contains 14 residues. Looked up from germline, CDR1 is SGHRS and CDR2 is YFSETQ. With 3 bases clipped from V and 5 bases from J, the junction kept 8 bases outside the gene matches. The CDR3 is CASSSYRGVHEQYF. CDR3 coding DNA: TGCGCCAGCAGCTCCTACAGGGGTGTCCACGAGCAGTACTTC.

The chain employs TRBV7-6 and TRBJ2-1; D not certain. Germline loops: CDR1 SGHVS, CDR2 FNYEAQ. The CDR3 sequence is 14 residues long. Trimming removed 5 bases from V and 7 bases from J, with 15 bases in between. In DNA form, the CDR3 reads TGTGCCAGCAGCGCCACCACTAATTGGAATGAGCAGTTCTTC. Translating it yields CASSATTNWNEQFF.